This is a list of T cell receptor beta chains from one sample in a study of cytomegalovirus exposure and HLA in healthy donors. Repertoires were generated with immunoSEQ multiplex PCR, while TCRdb's copy carries only in-frame clones and drops some. Altogether under 150,000 clones are present, around 81% being singletons, with the ten largest covering around 0.67%. The specimen sequenced was PBMCs. The receptors here all came from a man between 18 and 29 years old in good health and CMV-seronegative. CDR3s include the opening cysteine and the closing phenylalanine or tryptophan. The D gene is left open where the match is weak. Clone size is given for some rows only: seen once, a few or many times, or a class if the clone is expanded.

CDR3nt,CDR3aa,v_gene,abundance,d_gene,j_gene
TGTGCCAGCAGCGCCGGACAGGCGAACGCCTACACCTTC,CASSAGQANAYTF,TRBV9,.,TRBD1,TRBJ1-2
TGTGCCAGCAGCCTCCGGGGAGGGGTGAACACTGAAGCTTTCTTT,CASSLRGGVNTEAFF,TRBV7-9,.,.,TRBJ1-1
TGTGCCAGCAGTTACTCGGGCGGGGGAGGCAATCAGCCCCAGCATTTT,CASSYSGGGGNQPQHF,TRBV6-5,.,.,TRBJ1-5
TGCGCCAGCAGCCCAGACGGGGGGCGAGGCACTGAAGCTTTCTTT,CASSPDGGRGTEAFF,TRBV4-3,.,.,TRBJ1-1
TGTGCCAGCGCGCGGGGGCTCACAGATACGCAGTATTTT,CASARGLTDTQYF,TRBV2,.,.,TRBJ2-3
TGTGCCTGCTCCCTAGGTGCAACCCAGTACTTC,CACSLGATQYF,TRBV30,.,.,TRBJ2-5
TGCGCCAGCAGCCCTGAGGGTCCAGGAACTAACTATGGCTACACCTTC,CASSPEGPGTNYGYTF,TRBV4-3,.,.,TRBJ1-2
TGCGCCAGCAGCCTCTGGGGGGTCACTGAAGCTTTCTTT,CASSLWGVTEAFF,TRBV4-3,.,.,TRBJ1-1
TGTGCCTGGGGTGCCCGAACACAGGGGGAATATGGCTACACCTTC,CAWGARTQGEYGYTF,TRBV30,.,TRBD1,TRBJ1-2
TGTGCCAGCAGTTTAGCAGCGGCGGGCAATCAGCCCCAGCATTTT,CASSLAAAGNQPQHF,TRBV27,.,.,TRBJ1-5
TGTGCCAGCAAAACAGGTCCTTCGCCCCTCCACTTT,CASKTGPSPLHF,TRBV2,.,.,TRBJ1-6
TGTGCCAGCAGCCGACAGGGTGACACTGAAGCTTTCTTT,CASSRQGDTEAFF,TRBV11-3,.,TRBD1,TRBJ1-1
TGCGCCAGCAGCTTGGCCGATCAGGGGACCTACGAGCAGTACTTC,CASSLADQGTYEQYF,TRBV5-1,.,.,TRBJ2-7
TGCAGTGCTAACTCAGATACGCAGTATTTT,CSANSDTQYF,TRBV20-1,.,.,TRBJ2-3
TGTGCCAGCAGTTTAAGTCGGACAGCAACTAATGAAAAACTGTTTTTT,CASSLSRTATNEKLFF,TRBV27,.,.,TRBJ1-4
TGCAGCGTTGGACAGGGGTCTACCACAGATACGCAGTATTTT,CSVGQGSTTDTQYF,TRBV29-1,.,TRBD1,TRBJ2-3
TGTGCCAGCAGCCACCGAACAGGTGACAGGGTGAACACTGAAGCTTTCTTT,CASSHRTGDRVNTEAFF,TRBV13,.,TRBD1,TRBJ1-1
TGCGCCAGCAGCCAAGATAGGACAGGGAACACTGAAGCTTTCTTT,CASSQDRTGNTEAFF,TRBV4-3,.,TRBD1,TRBJ1-1
TGTGCCAGTAGTTCGACAGTGAACTACGAGCAGTACTTC,CASSSTVNYEQYF,TRBV19,.,.,TRBJ2-7
TGTGCCAGCACCCTGACACTCGGGAACACCGGGGAGCTGTTTTTT,CASTLTLGNTGELFF,TRBV6-1,.,.,TRBJ2-2
TGTGCCAGCAGTGACACTATACAAACAGAGCAGTACTTC,CASSDTIQTEQYF,TRBV6-4,few,.,TRBJ2-7
TGTGCCAGCAGCTTGTGGGGGGAATGGGGTCGCGACGAGCAGTACTTC,CASSLWGEWGRDEQYF,TRBV5-6,.,.,TRBJ2-7
TGTGCCAGCAGCTCGAACCTCCTAGCGGGGAGACTATACAATGAGCAGTTCTTC,CASSSNLLAGRLYNEQFF,TRBV11-2,.,TRBD2,TRBJ2-1
TGTACCAGCAGCTTGGAGACAGCCACTGAAGCTTTCTTT,CTSSLETATEAFF,TRBV7-9,.,.,TRBJ1-1
TGTGCCAGCAGCTTAGGGGAAGGCTACGAGCAGTACTTC,CASSLGEGYEQYF,TRBV5-6,few,.,TRBJ2-7
TGTGCCAGCAGCGTAGCGGGGTGGGCCTATGGCTACACCTTC,CASSVAGWAYGYTF,TRBV9,.,.,TRBJ1-2
TGTGCCATCGTTTCGGGCAGGGGAACGACTGAAGCTTTCTTT,CAIVSGRGTTEAFF,TRBV10-3,.,.,TRBJ1-1
TGCGCCAGCAGCCAAGATAGGTTGGGAGGCTGGCCCCAGCATTTT,CASSQDRLGGWPQHF,TRBV4-3,.,.,TRBJ1-5
TGTGCCAGCAGCCGGAGTCCCAGTATAACCTTGACAGATACGCAGTATTTT,CASSRSPSITLTDTQYF,TRBV7-8,.,.,TRBJ2-3
TGTGCCAGCAGTTTCCCCGGACAGGTGAACACTGAAGCTTTCTTT,CASSFPGQVNTEAFF,TRBV28,.,TRBD1,TRBJ1-1
TGTGCCAGCAGTTTACAGGGGATAGGAAACACCATATATTTT,CASSLQGIGNTIYF,TRBV28,.,.,TRBJ1-3
TGTGCCAGCAGCTTCGTGACAGGGGAAAAACTGTTTTTT,CASSFVTGEKLFF,TRBV5-6,.,TRBD1,TRBJ1-4
TGCGCCAGCAGCCTGGAACCAAAGGGACAGGGCAATGAAAAACTGTTTTTT,CASSLEPKGQGNEKLFF,TRBV5-1,.,TRBD1,TRBJ1-4
TGTGCCAGCAGCGCTAAAGCGATCACTAGCACAGATACGCAGTATTTT,CASSAKAITSTDTQYF,TRBV7-9,.,.,TRBJ2-3
TGTGCCAGCAGCTTGCAGGGGTTGGGCTATGGCTACACCTTC,CASSLQGLGYGYTF,TRBV5-6,.,.,TRBJ1-2
TGCGCCAGCAGCCCCGCCCCACAGGGATTTTCCTACGAGCAGTACTTC,CASSPAPQGFSYEQYF,TRBV5-1,.,.,TRBJ2-7
TGTGCCAGCAGCAAATCAAGTTGTTACTTGAGCGCGAACACCGGGGAGCTGTTTTTT,CASSKSSCYLSANTGELFF,TRBV21-1,.,.,TRBJ2-2
TGTGCCAGCAGCCCGAAACAGGGGGCGGGCTACACCTTC,CASSPKQGAGYTF,TRBV14,few,TRBD1,TRBJ1-2
TGCGCCAGCAGGGTGACAGGGCCCTTGACTGGGGCCAACGTCCTGACTTTC,CASRVTGPLTGANVLTF,TRBV5-1,.,TRBD1,TRBJ2-6
TGCGCCAGCAGCCCGGGCACGTCGGGGGAGACCCAGTACTTC,CASSPGTSGETQYF,TRBV5-1,.,.,TRBJ2-5
TGTGCCAGCAGTGAAGTGGGCCGGGGGGAGGAGACCCAGTACTTC,CASSEVGRGEETQYF,TRBV6-1,.,TRBD2,TRBJ2-5
TGTGCCAGCAGCTTTTGGGGACAGAACTGGAACACTGAAGCTTTCTTT,CASSFWGQNWNTEAFF,TRBV5-6,once,TRBD1,TRBJ1-1
TGCAGCGTTGTTCAGAGCACAGATACGCAGTATTTT,CSVVQSTDTQYF,TRBV29-1,.,.,TRBJ2-3
TGCGCCAGCAGCTTGGAACAGACTGGAAACACCATATATTTT,CASSLEQTGNTIYF,TRBV5-1,.,.,TRBJ1-3
TGTGCCTGGAATTCGGGGAACACTGAAGCTTTCTTT,CAWNSGNTEAFF,TRBV30,.,.,TRBJ1-1
TGCGCCAGCAGCTTGGGACAGGGGGCAGGCAATCAGCCCCAGCATTTT,CASSLGQGAGNQPQHF,TRBV5-1,.,TRBD1,TRBJ1-5
TGTGCCAGCAGCTTAGAACACGGGGATGAGGGCTACACCTTC,CASSLEHGDEGYTF,TRBV11-2,.,.,TRBJ1-2
TGTGCCAGCAGTGATTATCCGGACACTGAAGCTTTCTTT,CASSDYPDTEAFF,TRBV2,.,.,TRBJ1-1
TGTGCCAGCAGCTATAATGTGGGGGCCAACGTCCTGACTTTC,CASSYNVGANVLTF,TRBV9,.,.,TRBJ2-6
TGTGCCAGCAGCCCCACGGGGTCCAGCGGGGGCAGTGAGCAGTTCTTC,CASSPTGSSGGSEQFF,TRBV7-9,.,TRBD2,TRBJ2-1
TGTGCCAGCAGCGAACTGGGACAGGGTAAAGGCTACACCTTC,CASSELGQGKGYTF,TRBV5-4,.,TRBD1,TRBJ1-2
TGTGCCAGTACATTACAGGTGAACACTGAAGCTTTCTTT,CASTLQVNTEAFF,TRBV19,.,.,TRBJ1-1
TGTGCCAGCAGTTTCCAGGGGAGACAGCCCCAGCATTTT,CASSFQGRQPQHF,TRBV28,.,.,TRBJ1-5